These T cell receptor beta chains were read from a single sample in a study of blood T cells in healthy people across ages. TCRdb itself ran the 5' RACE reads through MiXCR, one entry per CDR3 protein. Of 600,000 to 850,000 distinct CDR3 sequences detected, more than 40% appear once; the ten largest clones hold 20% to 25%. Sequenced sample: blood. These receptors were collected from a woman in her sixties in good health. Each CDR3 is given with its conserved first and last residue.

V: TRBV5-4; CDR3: CASSLADSGGQGRYEQYF
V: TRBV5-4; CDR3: CASSSNQDGRGEKLFF
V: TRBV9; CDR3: CASSDRDRSDEQYF
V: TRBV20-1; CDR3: CSAREAGREGADTQYF
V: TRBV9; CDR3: CASSVGTGYNEQFF
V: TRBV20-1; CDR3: CSASLAGGQRGYNEQFF
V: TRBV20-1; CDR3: CSAKGASGGFQETQYF
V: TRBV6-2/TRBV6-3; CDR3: CASSFGGGPINEQYF
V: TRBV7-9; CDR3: CASNSRGGELFF
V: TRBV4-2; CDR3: CASSQDFKARTNEKLFF
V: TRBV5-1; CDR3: CASSFGQGAQTDTQYF
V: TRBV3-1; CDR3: CASSLASGDSPETQYF
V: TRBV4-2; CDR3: CASSQDTGSLTFSYEQYF
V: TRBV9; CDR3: CASSAEGLAGLGPLFF
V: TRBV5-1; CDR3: CASSQGQGLNTEAFF
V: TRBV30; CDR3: CARSPGLVTDTQYF
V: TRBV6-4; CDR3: CASRLEGGTTEAFF
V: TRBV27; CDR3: CASSSGDRGFEQYF
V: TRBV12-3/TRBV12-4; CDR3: CASSFGEPNSPLHF
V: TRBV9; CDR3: CASSVASLRVNEQFF
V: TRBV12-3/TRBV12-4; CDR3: CASSPRTGANTEELFF
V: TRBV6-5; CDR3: CASRPLDREDSPLHF
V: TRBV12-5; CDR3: CASDPGGGTEAFF
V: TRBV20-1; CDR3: CSARVGPTGNEQFF
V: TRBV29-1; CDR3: CSVESSLNTEAFF
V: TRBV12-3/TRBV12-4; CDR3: CASSLGNSGSYNEQFF
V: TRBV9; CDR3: CASSADRDNLATNEKLFF
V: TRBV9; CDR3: CASSVSDNPPGQPQHF
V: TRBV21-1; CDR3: CASRRELAKNIQYF
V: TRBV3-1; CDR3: CASSAIVGGQFF
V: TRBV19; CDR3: CASTETSGRVQFF
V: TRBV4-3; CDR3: CASAMAAGPYNEQFF
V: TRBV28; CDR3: CASSSGQGALVGEQYF
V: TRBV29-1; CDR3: CSVDSGGRAEAFF
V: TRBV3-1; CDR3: CASSPWGGLTDEQFF